Described below is a single TCR beta chain sequence and its context. After removal of 2 bases from V and 5 bases from J, the junction contained 8 bases not matched to a gene. CDR1 and CDR2 from the germline V gene are KGHSH and LQKENI. The CDR3 sequence is 16 residues long. This sample was included in a study of T cells after posttransplantation cyclophosphamide. Profiled with immunoSEQ multiplex PCR; TCRdb holds only in-frame clones, not every one. In the table there are more than 2,000 clones, approximately 74% of which are singletons. Treatment was busulfan-fludarabine conditioning, a marrow graft, and cyclophosphamide on days +3 and +4.

This sample comprised PBMCs, obtained nearly 35 days after a stem cell transplant with posttransplant cyclophosphamide. This chain links TRBV18 with TRBJ1-4; 7 bases are shared with TRBD1. The clonotype originates from a male patient aged 45-60 years who received an allogeneic stem cell transplant from a related donor and was CMV-positive. Some T cells may arise from the graft donor. The CDR3 bases are TGTGCCAGCTCACCATCTTATACAGGGGACAATGAAAAACTGTTTTTT. This sequence encodes CASSPSYTGDNEKLFF.